The present entry profiles one T cell receptor (beta chain) with its context. The data stem from a study of immune evolution from preneoplasia to lung adenocarcinoma. The protocol was immunoSEQ multiplex PCR, while the TCRdb copy is restricted to in-frame clones and leaves out a portion. Found here are 39,000 or so clones, roughly 80% of them singletons; the top ten hold approximately 4.8%. This CDR3 has 15 residues. V lost 0 bases and J lost 2, with 8 bases in between. Germline V CDR1 and CDR2: MNHEY, SVGAGI. This chain uses TRBV6-5 with TRBJ1-3, with a tentative D call TRBD1 (6 bases). The clonotype comes from a person between 55 and 70 years old with lung adenocarcinoma. Sequencing was carried out using FFPE invasive lung adenocarcinoma tissue. CDR3 DNA sequence: TGTGCCAGCAGTTACTCACAGGGCGCTGGAAACACCATATATTTT. Translating it yields CASSYSQGAGNTIYF.